These T cell receptor beta chains were read from a single sample in a study of early T cells in non-severe SARS-CoV-2 infection. TCRdb redid the calling of the 5' RACE reads with MiXCR, one entry per CDR3 protein. This sample carries tens of thousands of distinct CDR3 sequences, approximately 8% of them seen once, and the ten largest clones take approximately 4%. The source material was whole blood. These receptors originate from an adult who was a healthcare worker with PCR-confirmed SARS-CoV-2 infection or an uninfected control (not recorded which). Both conserved end residues are trimmed from each CDR3.

v_call: TRBV28; j_call: TRBJ1-2; cdr3_aa: ATRPEGGYT
v_call: TRBV29-1; j_call: TRBJ2-7; cdr3_aa: SVEWGSLGEQY
v_call: TRBV5-1; j_call: TRBJ2-5; cdr3_aa: ASSSGQLQETQY
v_call: TRBV7-6; j_call: TRBJ2-1; cdr3_aa: ASSLRQGNNEQF
v_call: TRBV29-1; j_call: TRBJ2-1; cdr3_aa: SVEDPETLLSSYNEQF
v_call: TRBV12-3/TRBV12-4; j_call: TRBJ2-3; cdr3_aa: ASSLPKGFTDTQY
v_call: TRBV6-1; j_call: TRBJ2-3; cdr3_aa: ASSEGPDRGSDTQY
v_call: TRBV6-1; j_call: TRBJ1-1; cdr3_aa: ASSDTILGVNTEAF
v_call: TRBV6-2/TRBV6-3; j_call: TRBJ2-7; cdr3_aa: ASCYSPGRGSYEQY
v_call: TRBV12-5; j_call: TRBJ2-2; cdr3_aa: ASAPVGEWNAGELF
v_call: TRBV7-8; j_call: TRBJ1-1; cdr3_aa: ASSSSGQGIFTEAF
v_call: TRBV7-4; j_call: TRBJ1-3; cdr3_aa: ASSLRPRVSGNTIY
v_call: TRBV24-1; j_call: TRBJ2-1; cdr3_aa: ATSDLLNEQF
v_call: TRBV6-1; j_call: TRBJ2-4; cdr3_aa: ASSFRAGNANIQY
v_call: TRBV29-1; j_call: TRBJ2-5; cdr3_aa: SGTSSGGKETQY